This is a list of T cell receptor beta chains from one sample in a study of T cell responses to AZD1222 COVID-19 vaccine. The data were produced by immunoSEQ multiplex PCR, yet TCRdb's version contains in-frame clones alone and is incomplete. Of tens of thousands of clones in the sample, 70% to 90% are singletons; the top ten hold 6.9%. The sample was peripheral blood, taken 28 days after the second AZD1222 dose. The source is an adult who received the AZD1222 COVID-19 vaccine. Each CDR3 is given with its conserved first and last residue. The D gene is left open where the match is weak. Clone size, where shown, is once, few, many, or a class for clones that have expanded.

.	TRBV18	TRBJ1-1	.	TGTGCCAGCTCACCAAACACAGTAGGGTTCACTGAAGCTTTCTTT	CASSPNTVGFTEAFF
TRBD2	TRBV11-2	TRBJ2-1	.	TGTGCCAGCAGCTTGGTTGGGGTGCGGGAGGACAATGAGCAGTTCTTC	CASSLVGVREDNEQFF
TRBD1	TRBV7-9	TRBJ2-2	.	TGTGCCAGCAGCTCCACCCGGACAGGGGGCGGTCCGCGGGAGCTGTTTTTT	CASSSTRTGGGPRELFF
.	TRBV3-1/TRBV3-2	TRBJ1-2	.	TGTGCCAGCAGCCAAGATAGGAGGGGCTACACCTTC	CASSQDRRGYTF
.	TRBV2	TRBJ1-4	.	TGTGCCAGCAATAGGGAGGCTAATGAAAAACTGTTTTTT	CASNREANEKLFF
.	TRBV11-2	TRBJ2-1	.	TGTGCCAGCAGCTTCTCCCCATCCGCGGGGTTCTACAATGAGCAGTTCTTC	CASSFSPSAGFYNEQFF
TRBD1	TRBV13	TRBJ1-6	.	TGTGCCAGCAGGACAGGGGGAAGCTCACCCCTCCACTTT	CASRTGGSSPLHF
TRBD2	TRBV2	TRBJ2-5	.	TGTGCCAGCAGTGGTGCGGGGGGCCGACAAGAGACCCAGTACTTC	CASSGAGGRQETQYF
.	TRBV11-3	TRBJ2-3	.	TGTGCCAGCAGTCAAAACCCAGATACGCAGTATTTT	CASSQNPDTQYF
TRBD1	TRBV7-6	TRBJ1-6	few	TGTGCCAGCAGCCGTACAGGGGGCGGTTCACCCCTCCACTTT	CASSRTGGGSPLHF
.	TRBV15	TRBJ2-1	.	TGTGCCACCAGCAGAGAAGGGACCTACAATGAGCAGTTCTTC	CATSREGTYNEQFF
.	TRBV7-2	TRBJ1-1	.	TGTGCCAGCAGCTCGCATCAGAACACTGAAGCTTTCTTT	CASSSHQNTEAFF